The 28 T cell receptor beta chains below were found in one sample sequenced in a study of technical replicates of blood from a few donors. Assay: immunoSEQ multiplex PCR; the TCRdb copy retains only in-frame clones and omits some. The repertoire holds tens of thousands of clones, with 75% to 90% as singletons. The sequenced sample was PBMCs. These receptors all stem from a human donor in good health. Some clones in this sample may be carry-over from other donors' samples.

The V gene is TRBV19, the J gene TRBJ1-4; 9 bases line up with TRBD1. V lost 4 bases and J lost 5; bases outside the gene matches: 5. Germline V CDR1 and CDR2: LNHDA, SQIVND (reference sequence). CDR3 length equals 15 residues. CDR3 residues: CASSTSGTGNEKLFF. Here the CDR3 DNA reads TGTGCCAGTAGTACATCCGGGACAGGGAATGAAAAACTGTTTTTT.

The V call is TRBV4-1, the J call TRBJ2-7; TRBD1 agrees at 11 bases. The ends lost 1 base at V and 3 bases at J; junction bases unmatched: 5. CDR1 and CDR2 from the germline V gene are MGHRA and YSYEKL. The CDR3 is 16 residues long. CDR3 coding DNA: TGCGCCAGCAGCCAAGTGGACGGGACAGGGGGCTACGAGCAGTACTTC. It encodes CASSQVDGTGGYEQYF.

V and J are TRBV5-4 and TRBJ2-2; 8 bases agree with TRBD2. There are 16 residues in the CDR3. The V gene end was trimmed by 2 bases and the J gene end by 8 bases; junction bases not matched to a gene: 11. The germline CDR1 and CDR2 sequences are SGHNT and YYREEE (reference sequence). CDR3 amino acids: CASSFGTRLLGGELFF. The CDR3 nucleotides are TGTGCCAGCAGCTTTGGGACTAGGCTCCTGGGGGGGGAGCTGTTTTTT.

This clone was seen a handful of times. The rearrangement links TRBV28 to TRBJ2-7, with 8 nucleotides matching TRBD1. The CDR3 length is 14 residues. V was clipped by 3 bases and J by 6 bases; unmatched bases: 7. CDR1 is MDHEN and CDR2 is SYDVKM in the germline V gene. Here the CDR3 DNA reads TGTGCCAGCAGTTTCAGACAGGGGATGGGCGAGCAGTACTTC. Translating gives CASSFRQGMGEQYF.

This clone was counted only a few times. The CDR3 bases are TGTGCCAGCAGCTTAGGTGCGGCTATGAACACTGAAGCTTTCTTT. This encodes CASSLGAAMNTEAFF. This chain joins TRBV7-2 and TRBJ1-1; D unresolved. This CDR3 has 15 residues. The V gene's germline CDR1 is SGHTA and CDR2 FQGNSA. V lost 1 base to trimming and J lost 0 bases, with 9 bases between them.

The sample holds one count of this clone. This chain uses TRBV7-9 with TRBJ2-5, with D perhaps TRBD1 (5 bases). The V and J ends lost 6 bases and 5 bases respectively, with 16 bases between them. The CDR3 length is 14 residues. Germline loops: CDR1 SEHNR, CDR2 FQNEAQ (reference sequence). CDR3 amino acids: CASSTNQGVETQYF. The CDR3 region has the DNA TGTGCCAGCAGTACTAATCAGGGCGTGGAGACCCAGTACTTC.

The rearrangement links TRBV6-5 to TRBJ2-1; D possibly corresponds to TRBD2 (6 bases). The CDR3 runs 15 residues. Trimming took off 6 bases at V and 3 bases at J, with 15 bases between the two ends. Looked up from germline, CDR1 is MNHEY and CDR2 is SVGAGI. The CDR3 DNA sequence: TGTGCCAGCAGACGACCCGGGACTCACTACAATGAGCAGTTCTTC. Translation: CASRRPGTHYNEQFF.

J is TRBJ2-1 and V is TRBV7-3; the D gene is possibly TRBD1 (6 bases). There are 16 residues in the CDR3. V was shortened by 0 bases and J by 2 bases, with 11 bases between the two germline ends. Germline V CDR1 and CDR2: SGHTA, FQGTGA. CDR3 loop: CASSLTSGVPYNEQFF. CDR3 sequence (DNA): TGTGCCAGCAGCTTAACGTCAGGGGTCCCCTACAATGAGCAGTTCTTC. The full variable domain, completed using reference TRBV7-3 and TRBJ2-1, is GAGVSQTPSNKVTEKGKYVELRCDPISGHTALYWYRQSLGQGPEFLIYFQGTGAADDSGLPNDRFFAVRPEGSVSTLKIQRTERGDSAVYLCASSLTSGVPYNEQFFGPGTRLTVL.

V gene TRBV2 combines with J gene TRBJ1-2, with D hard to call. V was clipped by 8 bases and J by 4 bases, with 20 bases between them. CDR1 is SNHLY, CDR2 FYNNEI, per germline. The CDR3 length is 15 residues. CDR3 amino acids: CASRSSEPLGYGYTF. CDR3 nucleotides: TGTGCCAGCCGATCCTCGGAGCCACTTGGCTATGGCTACACCTTC.

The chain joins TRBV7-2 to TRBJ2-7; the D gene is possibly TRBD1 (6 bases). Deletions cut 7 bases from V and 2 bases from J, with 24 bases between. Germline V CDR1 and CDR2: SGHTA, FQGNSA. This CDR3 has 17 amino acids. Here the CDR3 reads CASTVGAVPQYPYEQYF. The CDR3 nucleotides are TGTGCCAGCACCGTGGGGGCAGTCCCACAGTACCCCTACGAGCAGTACTTC.

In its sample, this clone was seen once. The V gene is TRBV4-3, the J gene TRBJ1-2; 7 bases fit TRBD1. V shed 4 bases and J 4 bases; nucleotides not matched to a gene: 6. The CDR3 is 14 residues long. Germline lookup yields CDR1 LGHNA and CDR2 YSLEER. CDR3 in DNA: TGCGCCAGCAGCCTAGACCGGGACAGCTATGGCTACACCTTC. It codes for CASSLDRDSYGYTF.

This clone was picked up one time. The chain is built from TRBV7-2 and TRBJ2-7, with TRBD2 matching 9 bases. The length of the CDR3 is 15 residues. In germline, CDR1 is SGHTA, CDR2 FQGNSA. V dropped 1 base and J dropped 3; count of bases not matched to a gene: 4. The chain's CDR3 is CASSLVLAGRYEQYF. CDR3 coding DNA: TGTGCCAGCAGCTTAGTCCTAGCGGGACGCTACGAGCAGTACTTC.

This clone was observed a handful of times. Written as DNA, the CDR3 is TGCGCCAGCAGCGCAGGGGTAGGGACTGAAGCTTTCTTT. This sequence encodes CASSAGVGTEAFF. This chain uses TRBV5-1 with TRBJ1-1, with a weak D call TRBD1 (6 bases). The ends were cut back, 4 bases at V and 5 bases at J, with 12 bases in the middle. The germline CDR1 and CDR2 sequences are SGHRS and YFSETQ. The CDR3 has 13 residues.

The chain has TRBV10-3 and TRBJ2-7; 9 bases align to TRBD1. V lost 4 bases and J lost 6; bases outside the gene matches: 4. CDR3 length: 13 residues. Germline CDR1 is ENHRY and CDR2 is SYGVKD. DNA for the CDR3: TGTGCCATCAGTGGCCAGGACAGGGGCGAGCAGTACTTC. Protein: CAISGQDRGEQYF.

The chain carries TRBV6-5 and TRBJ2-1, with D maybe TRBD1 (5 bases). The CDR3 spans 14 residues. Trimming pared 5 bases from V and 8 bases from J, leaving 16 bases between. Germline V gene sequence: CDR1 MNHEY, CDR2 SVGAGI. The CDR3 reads CASSTWFQGDEQFF. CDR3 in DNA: TGTGCCAGCAGTACCTGGTTTCAGGGCGATGAGCAGTTCTTC.

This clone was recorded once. The CDR3 loop is CASSEARRVGEQFF. CDR3 in DNA: TGTGCCAGCAGCGAGGCAAGGCGGGTCGGTGAGCAGTTCTTC. This sequence joins TRBV11-2 and TRBJ2-1; D perhaps matches TRBD2 (5 bases). This CDR3 spans 14 amino acids. Germline-derived CDR1 and CDR2 are SGHAT and FQNNGV. V was trimmed by 5 bases and J by 9 bases, leaving 17 bases between them.

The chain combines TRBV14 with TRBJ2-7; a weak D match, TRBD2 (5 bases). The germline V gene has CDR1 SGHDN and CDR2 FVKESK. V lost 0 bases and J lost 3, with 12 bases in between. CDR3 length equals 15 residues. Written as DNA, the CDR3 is TGTGCCAGCAGCCAAGATTTACTAGTTGACTACGAGCAGTACTTC. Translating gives CASSQDLLVDYEQYF. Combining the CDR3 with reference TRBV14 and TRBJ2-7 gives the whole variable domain EAGVTQFPSHSVIEKGQTVTLRCDPISGHDNLYWYRRVMGKEIKFLLHFVKESKQDESGMPNNRFLAERTGGTYSTLKVQPAELEDSGVYFCASSQDLLVDYEQYFGPGTRLTVT.

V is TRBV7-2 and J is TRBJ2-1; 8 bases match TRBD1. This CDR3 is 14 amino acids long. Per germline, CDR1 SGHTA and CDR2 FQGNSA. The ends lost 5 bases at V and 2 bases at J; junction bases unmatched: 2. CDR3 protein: CASSMDRAYNEQFF. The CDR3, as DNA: TGTGCCAGCAGCATGGACAGGGCCTACAATGAGCAGTTCTTC.

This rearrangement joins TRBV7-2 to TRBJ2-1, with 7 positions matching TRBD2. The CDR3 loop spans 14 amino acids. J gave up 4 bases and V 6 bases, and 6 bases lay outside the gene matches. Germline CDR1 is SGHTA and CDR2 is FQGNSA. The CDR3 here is CASSPTGGYNEQFF. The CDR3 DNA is TGTGCCAGCAGTCCTACGGGGGGATACAATGAGCAGTTCTTC.

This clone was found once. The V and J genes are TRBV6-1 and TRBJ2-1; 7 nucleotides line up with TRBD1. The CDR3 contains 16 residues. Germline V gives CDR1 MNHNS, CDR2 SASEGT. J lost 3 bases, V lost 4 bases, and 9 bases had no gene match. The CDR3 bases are TGTGCCAGCAGTGGAGAACAGGGGAGCATCTACAATGAGCAGTTCTTC. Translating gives CASSGEQGSIYNEQFF.

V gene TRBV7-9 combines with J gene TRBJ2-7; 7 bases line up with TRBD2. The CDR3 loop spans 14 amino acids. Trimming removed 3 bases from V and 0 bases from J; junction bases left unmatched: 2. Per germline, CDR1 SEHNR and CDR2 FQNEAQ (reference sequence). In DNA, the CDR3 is TGTGCCAGCAGCTTGGCGGGGGTCTCCTACGAGCAGTACTTC. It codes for CASSLAGVSYEQYF.

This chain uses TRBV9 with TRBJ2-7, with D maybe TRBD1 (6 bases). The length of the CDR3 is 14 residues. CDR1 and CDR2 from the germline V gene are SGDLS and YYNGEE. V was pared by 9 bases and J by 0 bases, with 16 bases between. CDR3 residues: CATSPSDSSYEQYF. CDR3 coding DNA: TGTGCCACCTCTCCCTCGGACAGCTCCTACGAGCAGTACTTC.

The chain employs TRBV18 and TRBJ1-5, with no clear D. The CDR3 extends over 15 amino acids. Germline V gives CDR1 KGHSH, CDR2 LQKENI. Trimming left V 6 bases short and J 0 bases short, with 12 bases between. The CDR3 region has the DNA TGTGCCAGCTCCCTTGGGCTGGATAGCAATCAGCCCCAGCATTTT. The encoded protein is CASSLGLDSNQPQHF. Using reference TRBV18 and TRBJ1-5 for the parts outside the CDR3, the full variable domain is NAGVMQNPRHLVRRRGQEARLRCSPMKGHSHVYWYRQLPEEGLKFMVYLQKENIIDESGMPKERFSAEFPKEGPSILRIQQVVRGDSAAYFCASSLGLDSNQPQHFGDGTRLSIL.

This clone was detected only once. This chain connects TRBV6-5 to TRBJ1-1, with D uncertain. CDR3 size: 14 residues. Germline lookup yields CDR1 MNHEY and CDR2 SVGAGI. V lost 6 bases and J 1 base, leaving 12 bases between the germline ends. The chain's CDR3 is CASRATNSNTEAFF. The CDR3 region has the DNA TGTGCCAGCAGGGCAACGAATTCGAACACTGAAGCTTTCTTT.

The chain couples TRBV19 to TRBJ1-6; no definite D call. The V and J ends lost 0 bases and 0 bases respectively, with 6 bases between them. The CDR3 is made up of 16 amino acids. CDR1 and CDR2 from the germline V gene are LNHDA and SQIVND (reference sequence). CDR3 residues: CASSIEGSSYNSPLHF. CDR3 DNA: TGTGCCAGTAGTATAGAGGGGAGCTCCTATAATTCACCCCTCCACTTT.

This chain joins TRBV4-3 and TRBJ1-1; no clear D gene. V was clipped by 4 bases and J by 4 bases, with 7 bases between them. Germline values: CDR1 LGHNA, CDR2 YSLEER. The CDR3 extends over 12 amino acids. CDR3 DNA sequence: TGCGCCAGCAGCCGGGAGGGCACTGAAGCTTTCTTT. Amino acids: CASSREGTEAFF.

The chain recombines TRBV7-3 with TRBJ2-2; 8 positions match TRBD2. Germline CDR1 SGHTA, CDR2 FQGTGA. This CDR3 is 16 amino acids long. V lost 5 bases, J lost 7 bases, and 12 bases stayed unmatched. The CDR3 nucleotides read TGTGCCAGCAGCCAGAGGACTAGCACCAGGGACGGGGAGCTGTTTTTT. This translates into CASSQRTSTRDGELFF.

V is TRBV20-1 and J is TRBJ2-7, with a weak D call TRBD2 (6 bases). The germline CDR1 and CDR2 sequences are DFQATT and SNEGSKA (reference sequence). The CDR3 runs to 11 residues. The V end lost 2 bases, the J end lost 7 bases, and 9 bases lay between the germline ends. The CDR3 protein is CSARPGGEQYF. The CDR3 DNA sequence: TGCAGTGCTAGACCCGGGGGAGAGCAGTACTTC.